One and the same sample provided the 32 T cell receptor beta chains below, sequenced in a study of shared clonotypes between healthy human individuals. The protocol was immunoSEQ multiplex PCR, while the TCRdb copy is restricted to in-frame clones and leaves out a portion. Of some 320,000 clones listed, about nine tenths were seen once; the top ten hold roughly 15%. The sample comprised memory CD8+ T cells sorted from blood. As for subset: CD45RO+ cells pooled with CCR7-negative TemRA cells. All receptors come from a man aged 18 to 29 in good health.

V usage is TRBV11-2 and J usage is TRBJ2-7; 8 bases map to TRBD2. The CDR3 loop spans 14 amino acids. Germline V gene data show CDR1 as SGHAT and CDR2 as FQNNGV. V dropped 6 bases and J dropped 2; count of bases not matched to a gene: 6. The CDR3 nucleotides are TGTGCCAGCAGAACCGGGACTAGTACCTACGAGCAGTACTTC. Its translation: CASRTGTSTYEQYF.

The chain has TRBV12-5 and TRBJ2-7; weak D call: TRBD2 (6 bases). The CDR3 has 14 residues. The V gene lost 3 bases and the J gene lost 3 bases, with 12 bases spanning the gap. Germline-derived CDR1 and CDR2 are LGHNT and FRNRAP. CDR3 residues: CASGLPGDDYEQYF. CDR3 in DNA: TGTGCTAGTGGTTTACCGGGAGACGACTACGAGCAGTACTTC. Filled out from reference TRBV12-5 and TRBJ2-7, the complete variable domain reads DARVTQTPRHKVTEMGQEVTMRCQPILGHNTVFWYRQTMMQGLELLAYFRNRAPLDDSGMPKDRFSAEMPDATLATLKIQPSEPRDSAVYFCASGLPGDDYEQYFGPGTRLTVT.

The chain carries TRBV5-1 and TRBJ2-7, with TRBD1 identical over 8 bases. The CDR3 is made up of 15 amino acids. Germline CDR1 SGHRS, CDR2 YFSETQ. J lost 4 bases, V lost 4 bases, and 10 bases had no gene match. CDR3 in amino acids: CASSPRTGNLYEQYF. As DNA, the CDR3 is TGCGCCAGCAGCCCCAGGACAGGGAACCTTTACGAGCAGTACTTC.

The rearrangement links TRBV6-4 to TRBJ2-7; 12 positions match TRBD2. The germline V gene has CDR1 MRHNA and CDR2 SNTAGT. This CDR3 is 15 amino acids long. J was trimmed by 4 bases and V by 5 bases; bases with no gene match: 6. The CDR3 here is CASSRTSGKGYEQYF. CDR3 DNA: TGTGCCAGCAGTCGGACTAGCGGGAAGGGGTACGAGCAGTACTTC.

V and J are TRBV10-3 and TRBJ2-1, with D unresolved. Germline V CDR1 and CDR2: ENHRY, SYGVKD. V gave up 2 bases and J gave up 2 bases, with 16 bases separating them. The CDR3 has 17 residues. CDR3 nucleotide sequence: TGTGCCATCAGTGAGCCCACCTGGGCAGCAACCTACAATGAGCAGTTCTTC. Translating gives CAISEPTWAATYNEQFF.

CDR3 region: CASSSLADYTGELFF. Written as DNA, the CDR3 is TGTGCCAGCAGCTCGTTAGCGGACTACACCGGGGAGCTGTTTTTT. V and J are TRBV5-6 and TRBJ2-2, with a weak D call TRBD2 (6 bases). This CDR3 has 15 residues. Germline V gives CDR1 SGHDT, CDR2 YYEEEE. V was clipped by 3 bases and J by 3 bases, with 12 bases between them.

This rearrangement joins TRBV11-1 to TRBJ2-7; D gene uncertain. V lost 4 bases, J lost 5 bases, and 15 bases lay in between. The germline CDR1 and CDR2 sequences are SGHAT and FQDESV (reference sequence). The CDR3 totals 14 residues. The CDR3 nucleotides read TGTGCCAGCAGCTATGTAGGGCCGACCCACGAGCAGTACTTC. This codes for CASSYVGPTHEQYF.

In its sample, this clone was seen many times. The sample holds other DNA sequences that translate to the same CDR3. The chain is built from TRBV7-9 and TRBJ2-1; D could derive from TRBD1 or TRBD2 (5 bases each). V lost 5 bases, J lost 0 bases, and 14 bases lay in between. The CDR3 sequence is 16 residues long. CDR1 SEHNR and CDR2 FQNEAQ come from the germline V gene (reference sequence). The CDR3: CASSTSGTSSYNEQFF. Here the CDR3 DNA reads TGTGCCAGCAGCACCTCCGGGACGAGCTCCTACAATGAGCAGTTCTTC.

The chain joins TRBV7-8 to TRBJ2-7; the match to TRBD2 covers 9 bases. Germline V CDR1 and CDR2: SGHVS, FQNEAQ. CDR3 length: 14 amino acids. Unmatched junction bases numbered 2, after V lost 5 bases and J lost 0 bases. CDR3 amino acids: CASSHSGSSYEQYF. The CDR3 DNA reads TGTGCCAGCAGCCATAGCGGGAGCTCCTACGAGCAGTACTTC.

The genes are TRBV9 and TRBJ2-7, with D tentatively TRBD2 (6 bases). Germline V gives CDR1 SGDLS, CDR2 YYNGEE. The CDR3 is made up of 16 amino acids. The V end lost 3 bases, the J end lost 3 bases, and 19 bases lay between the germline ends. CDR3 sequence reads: CASSGRDRVAIYEQYF. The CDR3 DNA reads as TGTGCCAGCAGCGGGAGGGACCGGGTAGCGATCTACGAGCAGTACTTC.

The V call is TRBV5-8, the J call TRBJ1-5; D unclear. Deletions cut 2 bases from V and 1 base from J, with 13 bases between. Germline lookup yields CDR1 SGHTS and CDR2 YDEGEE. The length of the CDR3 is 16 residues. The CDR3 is CASSLSEGQSNQPQHF. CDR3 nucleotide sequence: TGTGCCAGCAGCTTAAGTGAAGGCCAGAGCAATCAGCCCCAGCATTTT.

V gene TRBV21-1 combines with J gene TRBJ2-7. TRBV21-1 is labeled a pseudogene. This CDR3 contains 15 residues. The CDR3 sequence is CASRSTRGLSYEQYF. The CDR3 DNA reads TGTGCCAGCAGGAGCACGAGGGGCTTATCCTACGAGCAGTACTTC.

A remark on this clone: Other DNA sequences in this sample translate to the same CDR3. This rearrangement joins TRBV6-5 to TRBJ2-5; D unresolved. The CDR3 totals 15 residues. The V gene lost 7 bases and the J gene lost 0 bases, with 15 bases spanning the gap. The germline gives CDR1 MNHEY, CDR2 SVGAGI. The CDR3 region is CASNPDHLYQETQYF. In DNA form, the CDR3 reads TGTGCCAGCAACCCGGACCACCTATACCAAGAGACCCAGTACTTC.

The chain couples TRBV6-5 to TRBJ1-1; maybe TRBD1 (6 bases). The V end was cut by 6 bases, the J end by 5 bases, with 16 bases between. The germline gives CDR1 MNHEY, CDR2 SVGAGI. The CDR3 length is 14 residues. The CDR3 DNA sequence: TGTGCCAGCAGATCCCGAGGGGGTCTGACTGAAGCTTTCTTT. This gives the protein CASRSRGGLTEAFF.

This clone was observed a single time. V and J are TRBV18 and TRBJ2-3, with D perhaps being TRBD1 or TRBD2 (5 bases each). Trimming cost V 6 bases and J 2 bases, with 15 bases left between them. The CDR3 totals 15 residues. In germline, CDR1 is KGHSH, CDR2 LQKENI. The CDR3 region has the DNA TGTGCCAGCTCTGTGGGGCGGGTACACACAGATACGCAGTATTTT. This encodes CASSVGRVHTDTQYF.

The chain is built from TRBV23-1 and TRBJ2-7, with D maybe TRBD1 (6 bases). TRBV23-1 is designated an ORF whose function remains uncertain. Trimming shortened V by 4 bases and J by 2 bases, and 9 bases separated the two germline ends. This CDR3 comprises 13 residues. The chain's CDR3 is CASSRPGAYEQYF. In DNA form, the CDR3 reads TGCGCCAGCAGTCGACCAGGGGCCTACGAGCAGTACTTC.

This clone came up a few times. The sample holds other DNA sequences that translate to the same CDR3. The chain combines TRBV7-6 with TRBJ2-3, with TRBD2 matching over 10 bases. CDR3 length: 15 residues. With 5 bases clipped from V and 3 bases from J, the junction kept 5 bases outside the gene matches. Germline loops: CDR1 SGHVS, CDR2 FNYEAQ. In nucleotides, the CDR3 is TGTGCCAGCAGCCCAGGACTAGCGGCTACAGATACGCAGTATTTT. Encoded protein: CASSPGLAATDTQYF.

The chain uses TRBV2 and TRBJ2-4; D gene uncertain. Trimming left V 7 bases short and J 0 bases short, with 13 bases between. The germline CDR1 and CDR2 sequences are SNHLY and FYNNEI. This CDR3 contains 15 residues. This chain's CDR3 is CASNMGMGAKNIQYF. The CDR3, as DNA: TGTGCCAGCAATATGGGGATGGGAGCCAAAAACATTCAGTACTTC.

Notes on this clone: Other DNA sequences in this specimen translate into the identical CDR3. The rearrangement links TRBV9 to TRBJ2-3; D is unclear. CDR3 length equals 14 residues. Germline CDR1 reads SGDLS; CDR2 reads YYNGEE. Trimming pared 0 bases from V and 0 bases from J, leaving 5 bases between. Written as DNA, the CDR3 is TGTGCCAGCAGCGTAGAGGGCAGCACAGATACGCAGTATTTT. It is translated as CASSVEGSTDTQYF.

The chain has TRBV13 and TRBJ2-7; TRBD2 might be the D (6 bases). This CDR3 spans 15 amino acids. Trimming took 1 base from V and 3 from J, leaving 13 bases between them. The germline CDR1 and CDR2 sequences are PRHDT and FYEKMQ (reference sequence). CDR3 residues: CASSLAGSGSYEQYF. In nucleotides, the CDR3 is TGTGCCAGCAGCTTAGCCGGGTCCGGGAGCTACGAGCAGTACTTC.

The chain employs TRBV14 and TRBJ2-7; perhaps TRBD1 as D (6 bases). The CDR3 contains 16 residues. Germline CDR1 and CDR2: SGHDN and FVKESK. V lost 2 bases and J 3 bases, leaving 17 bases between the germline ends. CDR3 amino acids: CASSQNTGLGYYEQYF. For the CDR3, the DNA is TGTGCCAGCAGCCAAAATACAGGGCTCGGATACTACGAGCAGTACTTC. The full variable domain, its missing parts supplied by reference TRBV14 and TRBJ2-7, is EAGVTQFPSHSVIEKGQTVTLRCDPISGHDNLYWYRRVMGKEIKFLLHFVKESKQDESGMPNNRFLAERTGGTYSTLKVQPAELEDSGVYFCASSQNTGLGYYEQYFGPGTRLTVT.

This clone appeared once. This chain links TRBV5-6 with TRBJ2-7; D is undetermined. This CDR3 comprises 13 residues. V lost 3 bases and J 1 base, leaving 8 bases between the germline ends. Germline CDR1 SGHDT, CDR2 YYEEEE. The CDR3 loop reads CASSWGPSYEQYF. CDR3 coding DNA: TGTGCCAGCAGCTGGGGTCCGTCCTACGAGCAGTACTTC.

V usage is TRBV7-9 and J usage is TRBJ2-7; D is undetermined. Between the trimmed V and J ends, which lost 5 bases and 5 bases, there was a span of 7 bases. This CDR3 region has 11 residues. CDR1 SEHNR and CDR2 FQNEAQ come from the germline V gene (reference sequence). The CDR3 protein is CASSHGHEQYF. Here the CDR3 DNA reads TGTGCCAGCAGCCACGGGCACGAGCAGTACTTC.

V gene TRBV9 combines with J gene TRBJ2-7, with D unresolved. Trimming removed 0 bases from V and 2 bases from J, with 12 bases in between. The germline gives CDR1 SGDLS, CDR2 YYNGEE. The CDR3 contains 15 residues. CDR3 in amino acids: CASSVGLQPTYEQYF. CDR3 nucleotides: TGTGCCAGCAGCGTAGGTCTACAGCCAACCTACGAGCAGTACTTC.

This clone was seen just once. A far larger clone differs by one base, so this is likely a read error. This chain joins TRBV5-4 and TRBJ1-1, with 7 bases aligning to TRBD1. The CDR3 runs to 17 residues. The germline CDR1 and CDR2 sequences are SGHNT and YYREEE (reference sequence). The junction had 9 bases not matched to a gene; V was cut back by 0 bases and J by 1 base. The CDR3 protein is CASSLGQGEGGNTEAFF. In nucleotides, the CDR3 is TGTGCCAGCAGCTTGGGTCAGGGGGAGGGAGGGAACACTGAAGCTTTCTTT.

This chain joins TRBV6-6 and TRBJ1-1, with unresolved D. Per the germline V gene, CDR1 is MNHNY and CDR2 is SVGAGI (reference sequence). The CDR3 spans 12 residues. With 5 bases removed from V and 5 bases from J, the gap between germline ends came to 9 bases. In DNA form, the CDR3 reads TGTGCCAGCAGTACGCAGACTACTGAAGCTTTCTTT. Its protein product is CASSTQTTEAFF.

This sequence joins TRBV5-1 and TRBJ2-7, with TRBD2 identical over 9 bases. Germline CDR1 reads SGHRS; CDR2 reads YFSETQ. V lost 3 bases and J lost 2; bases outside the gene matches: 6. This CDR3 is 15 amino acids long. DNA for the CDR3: TGCGCCAGCAGCTGGGTGGCTAGCGGGACCTACGAGCAGTACTTC. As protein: CASSWVASGTYEQYF.

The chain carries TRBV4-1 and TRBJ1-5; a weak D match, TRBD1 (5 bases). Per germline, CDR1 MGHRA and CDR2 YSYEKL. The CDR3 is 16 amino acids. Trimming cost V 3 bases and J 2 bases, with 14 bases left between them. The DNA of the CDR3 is TGCGCCAGCAGCCATACAGGACCTACGGGCAATCAGCCCCAGCATTTT. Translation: CASSHTGPTGNQPQHF.

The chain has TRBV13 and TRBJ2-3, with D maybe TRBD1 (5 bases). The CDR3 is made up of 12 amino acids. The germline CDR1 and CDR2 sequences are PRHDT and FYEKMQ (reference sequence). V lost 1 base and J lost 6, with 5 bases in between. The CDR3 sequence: CASSLAGDTQYF. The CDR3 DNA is TGTGCCAGCAGCTTAGCAGGGGATACGCAGTATTTT.

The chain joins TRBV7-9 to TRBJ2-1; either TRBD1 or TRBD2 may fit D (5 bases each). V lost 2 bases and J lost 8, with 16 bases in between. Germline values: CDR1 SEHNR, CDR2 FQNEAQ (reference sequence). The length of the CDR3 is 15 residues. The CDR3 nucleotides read TGTGCCAGCAGCTTACCTCCCGGCTGGGACGATGAGCAGTTCTTC. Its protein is CASSLPPGWDDEQFF.

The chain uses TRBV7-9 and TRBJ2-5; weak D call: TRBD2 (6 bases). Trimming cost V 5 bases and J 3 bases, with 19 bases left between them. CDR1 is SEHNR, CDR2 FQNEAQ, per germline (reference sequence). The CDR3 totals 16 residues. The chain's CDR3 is CASSLKSGVVEETQYF. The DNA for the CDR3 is TGTGCCAGCAGCCTTAAGTCGGGGGTTGTCGAAGAGACCCAGTACTTC.

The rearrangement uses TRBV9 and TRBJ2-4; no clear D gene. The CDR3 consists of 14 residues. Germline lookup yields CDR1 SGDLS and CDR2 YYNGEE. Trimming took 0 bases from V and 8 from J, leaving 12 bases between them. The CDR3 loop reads CASSVGLRGYIQYF. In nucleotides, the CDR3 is TGTGCCAGCAGCGTAGGGCTGAGAGGCTACATTCAGTACTTC.